This is a list of T cell receptor beta chains from one sample in a study of blood T cell repertoires in COVID-19. Some clones are missing from TCRdb's copy, which holds only in-frame ones; the method was immunoSEQ multiplex PCR. This table has over 250,000 clones, approximately 86% appearing once. The specimen sequenced was peripheral blood. The receptors stem from a woman in her 70s with COVID-19, enrolled during active disease. Both conserved end residues are part of each CDR3. D genes are given only for firm matches. For some rows the clone size is stated as once, few or many, or as a class when expanded; others skip it.

-	TRBD2	TRBJ2-1	TRBV7-9	TGTGCCAGCAGCGTGGGAGGGTCAAATGAGCAGTTCTTC	CASSVGGSNEQFF
-	-	TRBJ2-4	TRBV7-9	TGTGCCAGCAGCTTAGCGCAGGGAAACGTAGCCAAAAACATTCAGTACTTC	CASSLAQGNVAKNIQYF
few	-	TRBJ2-5	TRBV15	TGTGCCACCAGCAGAGATCGAGGTGACGAGACCCAGTACTTC	CATSRDRGDETQYF
-	-	TRBJ1-1	TRBV7-2	TGTGCCAGCAGCTTAGTGGAGGGGATAGGCGCTGAAGCTTTCTTT	CASSLVEGIGAEAFF
once	TRBD2	TRBJ2-1	TRBV5-4	TGTGCCACCCACAGACTAGCGGGGGGGCCTGACTTCTACAATGAGCAGTTCTTC	CATHRLAGGPDFYNEQFF
-	-	TRBJ1-4	TRBV4-1	TGCGCCAGCAGGAAGACTTTTGCAACTAATGAAAAACTGTTTTTT	CASRKTFATNEKLFF
-	TRBD2	TRBJ2-5	TRBV24-1	TGTGCCACCAGTGAGGCGCAGGGAGGGCAAGAGACCCAGTACTTC	CATSEAQGGQETQYF
-	TRBD1	TRBJ1-1	TRBV7-8	TGTGCCAGTAAGGGACAGATGAACACTGAAGCTTTCTTT	CASKGQMNTEAFF
-	-	TRBJ1-2	TRBV18	TGTGCCAGCTCACCGGACAGTCTTTTTAACTATGGCTACACCTTC	CASSPDSLFNYGYTF
-	TRBD1	TRBJ1-1	TRBV27	TGTGCCAGTCGACAGGGGGGAGCTGAAGCTTTCTTT	CASRQGGAEAFF
-	-	TRBJ1-2	TRBV30	TGTGCCTGGAGTGTATCTGGAGGCCTCCTATCCAAATATGGCTACACCTTC	CAWSVSGGLLSKYGYTF
-	TRBD1	TRBJ1-5	TRBV5-1	TGCGCCAGCAGCCCCACAGGGGGGGAACAGCCCCAGCATTTT	CASSPTGGEQPQHF
once	-	TRBJ2-5	TRBV5-1	TGCGCCAGCAGCTTAGCACCTACGGAGACCCAGTACTTC	CASSLAPTETQYF
-	-	TRBJ1-5	TRBV10-3	TGTGCCATCAGCCTCGGTCCTAGCAATCAGCCCCAGCATTTT	CAISLGPSNQPQHF
once	TRBD2	TRBJ2-1	TRBV6-6	TGTGCCAGCAGTTATTTACGGGGGGGAAACAATGAGCAGTTCTTC	CASSYLRGGNNEQFF
-	TRBD1	TRBJ2-7	TRBV6-2/TRBV6-3	TGTGCCAGCAGTACCCGGGACAGAGATTACGAGCAGTACTTC	CASSTRDRDYEQYF
-	-	TRBJ1-1	TRBV18	TGTGCCAGCTCACCCAGGGCAGCGATTGAAGCTTTCTTT	CASSPRAAIEAFF
-	-	TRBJ1-6	TRBV28	TGTGCCAGCAGCCAGACAGGATATAATTCACCCCTCCACTTT	CASSQTGYNSPLHF
-	-	TRBJ1-6	TRBV2	TGTGCCAGCGACACAACCGGTCAGCCCTATAATTCACCCCTCCACTTT	CASDTTGQPYNSPLHF
few	-	TRBJ1-6	TRBV15	TGTGCCACCAGCTCCGGGGTATTAGGTTCACCCCTCCACTTT	CATSSGVLGSPLHF
-	-	TRBJ2-1	TRBV11-2	TGTGCCAGCAATCAGGGTTTTATGTCCTACAATGAGCAGTTCTTC	CASNQGFMSYNEQFF
few	-	TRBJ1-1	TRBV7-8	TGTGCCAGCAGCCCCGGGATGACGGACACTGAAGCTTTCTTT	CASSPGMTDTEAFF
-	-	TRBJ1-5	TRBV6-5	TGTGCCAGCAGTAGAGGGGTCCCGGAGGGGCCCCAGCATTTT	CASSRGVPEGPQHF
-	-	TRBJ2-1	TRBV5-5	TGTGCCAGCAGCTTGGGACTAACCTACGGGAATGAGCAGTTCTTC	CASSLGLTYGNEQFF
-	-	TRBJ1-2	TRBV1	TGCACCAGCAGCCAAGATCCTCCATGCGGGGGGCTGGACTGCTGGATATATGGCTACACCTTC	CTSSQDPPCGGLDCWIYGYTF
-	TRBD1	TRBJ2-7	TRBV4-3	TGCGCCAGCAGCCAAGAGGGGACAGGGATTGCGACCTACGAGCAGTACTTC	CASSQEGTGIATYEQYF
-	TRBD1	TRBJ1-2	TRBV5-1	TGCGCCAGCAGACCGACCGGACAGGGCAACTATGGCTACACCTTC	CASRPTGQGNYGYTF
-	TRBD1	TRBJ1-6	TRBV11-2	TGTGCCAGCAGCTTAGAAAGGGGGCGCGCAGCTTCACCCCTCCACTTT	CASSLERGRAASPLHF
-	-	TRBJ1-4	TRBV15	TGTGCCACCAGCAGAGACCTTGTAGGGGTAGGGGAAAAACTGTTTTTT	CATSRDLVGVGEKLFF
-	-	TRBJ2-1	TRBV24-1	TGTGCCACCAGTGATTACCTCGGACAGAAAAATGAGCAGTTCTTC	CATSDYLGQKNEQFF
-	TRBD2	TRBJ2-1	TRBV18	TGTGCCAGCTCACCGACGGGACTAGCGGGGGAGTACAATGAGCAGTTCTTC	CASSPTGLAGEYNEQFF
once	-	TRBJ2-7	TRBV21-1	TGTGCCAGCAGCTCTCCCCGGGAGGACACCCCAAGCTACGAGCAGTACTTC	CASSSPREDTPSYEQYF
-	-	TRBJ1-1	TRBV25-1	TGTGCCAGCAGCGGTGGACCCGAACGGGGTTTCTTT	CASSGGPERGFF